This paragraph reports one T cell receptor (beta chain). This entry comes from a study of blood T cell repertoires in COVID-19. As for the study in general: Spain, Italy and the United States supplied samples that represented acute and convalescent COVID-19. The analysed material was cDNA or gDNA that came from T cells, B-cell-depleted T cells, or PBMCs.

Sequenced by immunoSEQ multiplex PCR; TCRdb stores in-frame clones only, minus some. This sample has about 200,000 clones; roughly 80% occur once, and the top ten carry approximately 8%. The CDR3 contains 15 residues. Germline lookup yields CDR1 MNHEY and CDR2 SVGAGI. V lost 5 bases to trimming and J lost 1 base, with 14 bases between them. The sequenced material came from peripheral blood. The chain couples TRBV6-5 to TRBJ2-5, with a weak D call TRBD1 (6 bases). This TCR came from a woman of 80 years or more with acute or convalescent COVID-19. CDR3 coding DNA: TGTGCCAGCAGTACCGGGACACTCCTCCAAGAGACCCAGTACTTC. Translated: CASSTGTLLQETQYF.